What follows describes a single TCR beta chain. Antigen: not known. Clones were sequenced by immunoSEQ multiplex PCR, and TCRdb holds only the in-frame ones, with some missing. Here the sample spans some 40,000 clones, approximately 80% being singletons. This sample was included in a study of PD-1 blockade in mismatch repair-deficient tumors. Study-level information: Patients had approximately 11 mismatch repair-deficient cancer types and were previously treated and progressing. Study-wide points: Tumor-resident clones, often absent from pretreatment blood, expanded after pembrolizumab and then contracted.

Germline CDR1 and CDR2: SGHRS and YFSETQ. This CDR3 region has 15 residues. Trimming took 4 bases from V and 10 from J; bases not matched to a gene: 9. The sequencing used PBMCs, collected approximately 9 months after starting pembrolizumab. The rearrangement joins TRBV5-1 to TRBJ1-6; TRBD1 agrees at 9 bases. This sequence originates from an adult with mismatch repair-deficient cancer. Written as DNA, the CDR3 is TGCGCCAGCAGCCCCCGGACAGGGGACGGCTCACCCCTCCACTTT. The encoded protein is CASSPRTGDGSPLHF.